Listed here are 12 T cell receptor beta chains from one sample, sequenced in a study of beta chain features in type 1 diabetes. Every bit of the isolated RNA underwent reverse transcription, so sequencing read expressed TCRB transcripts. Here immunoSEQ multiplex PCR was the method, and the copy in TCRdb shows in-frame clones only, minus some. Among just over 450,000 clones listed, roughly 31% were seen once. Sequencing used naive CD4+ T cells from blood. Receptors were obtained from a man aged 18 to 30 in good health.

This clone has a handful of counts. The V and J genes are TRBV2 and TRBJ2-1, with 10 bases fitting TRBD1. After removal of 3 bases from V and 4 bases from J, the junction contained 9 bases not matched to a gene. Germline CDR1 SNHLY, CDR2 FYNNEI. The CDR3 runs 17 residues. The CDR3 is CASSDLPRDRGYNEQFF. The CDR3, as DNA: TGTGCCAGCAGTGATCTACCCCGGGACAGGGGATACAATGAGCAGTTCTTC.

In nucleotides, the CDR3 is TGCAGCGTCCCACCTACTAGCGGGAGAGTAACAGATACGCAGTATTTT. Encoded protein: CSVPPTSGRVTDTQYF. The chain joins TRBV29-1 to TRBJ2-3; 11 bases agree with TRBD2. Trimming took 6 bases from V and 3 from J; bases not matched to a gene: 11. The CDR3 is made up of 16 amino acids. CDR1 SQVTM and CDR2 ANQGSEA come from the germline V gene.

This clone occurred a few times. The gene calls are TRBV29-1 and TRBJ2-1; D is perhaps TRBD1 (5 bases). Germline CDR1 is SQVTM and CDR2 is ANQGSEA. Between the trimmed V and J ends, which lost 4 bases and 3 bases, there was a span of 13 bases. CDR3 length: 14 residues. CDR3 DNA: TGCAGCGTTGTGGAACAGGTCATCTACAATGAGCAGTTCTTC. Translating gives CSVVEQVIYNEQFF.

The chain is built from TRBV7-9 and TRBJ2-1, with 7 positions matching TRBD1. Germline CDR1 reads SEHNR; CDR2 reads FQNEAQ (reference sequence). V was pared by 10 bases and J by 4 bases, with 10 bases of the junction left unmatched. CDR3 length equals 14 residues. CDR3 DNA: TGTGCCACACGACGGGACAGCCTATACAATGAGCAGTTCTTC. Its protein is CATRRDSLYNEQFF.

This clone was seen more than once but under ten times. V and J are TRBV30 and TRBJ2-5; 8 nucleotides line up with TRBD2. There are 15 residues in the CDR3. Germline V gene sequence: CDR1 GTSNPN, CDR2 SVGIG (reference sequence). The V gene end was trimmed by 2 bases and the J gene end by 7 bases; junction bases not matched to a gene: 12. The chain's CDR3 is CAWSPPGLVRATQYF. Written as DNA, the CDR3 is TGTGCCTGGAGTCCTCCGGGACTAGTTCGTGCGACCCAGTACTTC.

The CDR3: CATDAAPTDTQYF. The DNA of the CDR3 is TGTGCCACCGACGCGGCTCCCACAGATACGCAGTATTTT. This sequence joins TRBV28 and TRBJ2-3; D gene uncertain. V lost 10 bases, J lost 2 bases, and 13 bases lay in between. The CDR3 is made up of 13 amino acids. Looked up from germline, CDR1 is MDHEN and CDR2 is SYDVKM.

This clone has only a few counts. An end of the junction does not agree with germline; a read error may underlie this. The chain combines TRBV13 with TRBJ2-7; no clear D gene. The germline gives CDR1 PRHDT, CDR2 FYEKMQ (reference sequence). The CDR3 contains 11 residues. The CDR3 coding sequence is TGTGCCAGCAGCTTAGGAAGAGCTTTATCCTTC. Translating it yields CASSLGRALSF.

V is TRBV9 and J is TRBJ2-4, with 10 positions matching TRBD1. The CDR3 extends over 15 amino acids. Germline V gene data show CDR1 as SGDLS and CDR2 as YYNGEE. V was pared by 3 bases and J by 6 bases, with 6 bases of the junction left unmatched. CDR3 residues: CASSDPGTGVNIQYF. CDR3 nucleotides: TGTGCCAGCAGCGACCCTGGGACAGGGGTAAACATTCAGTACTTC.

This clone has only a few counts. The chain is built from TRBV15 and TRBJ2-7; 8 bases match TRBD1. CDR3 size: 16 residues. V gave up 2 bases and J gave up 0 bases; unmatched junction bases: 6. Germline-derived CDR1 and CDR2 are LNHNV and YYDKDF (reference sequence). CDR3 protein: CATSRSRGPPSYEQYF. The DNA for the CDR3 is TGTGCCACCAGCAGATCCAGGGGGCCCCCCTCCTACGAGCAGTACTTC.

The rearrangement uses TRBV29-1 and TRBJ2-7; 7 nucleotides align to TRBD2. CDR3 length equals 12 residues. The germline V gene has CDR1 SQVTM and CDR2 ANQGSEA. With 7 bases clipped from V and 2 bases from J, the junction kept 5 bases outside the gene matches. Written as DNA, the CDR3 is TGCAGCGCGGGAGGACGGACCTACGAGCAGTACTTC. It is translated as CSAGGRTYEQYF.

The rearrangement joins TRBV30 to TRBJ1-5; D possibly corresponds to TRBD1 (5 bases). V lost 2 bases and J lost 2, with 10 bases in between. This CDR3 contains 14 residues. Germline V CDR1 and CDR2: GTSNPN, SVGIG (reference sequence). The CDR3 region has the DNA TGTGCCTGGAGTCCGGACACCCGCAATCAGCCCCAGCATTTT. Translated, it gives CAWSPDTRNQPQHF.

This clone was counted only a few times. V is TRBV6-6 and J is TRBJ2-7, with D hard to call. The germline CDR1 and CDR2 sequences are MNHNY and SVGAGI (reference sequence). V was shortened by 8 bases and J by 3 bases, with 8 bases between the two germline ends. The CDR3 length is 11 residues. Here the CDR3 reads CASADDYEQYF. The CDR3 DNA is TGTGCCAGCGCAGACGACTACGAGCAGTACTTC.